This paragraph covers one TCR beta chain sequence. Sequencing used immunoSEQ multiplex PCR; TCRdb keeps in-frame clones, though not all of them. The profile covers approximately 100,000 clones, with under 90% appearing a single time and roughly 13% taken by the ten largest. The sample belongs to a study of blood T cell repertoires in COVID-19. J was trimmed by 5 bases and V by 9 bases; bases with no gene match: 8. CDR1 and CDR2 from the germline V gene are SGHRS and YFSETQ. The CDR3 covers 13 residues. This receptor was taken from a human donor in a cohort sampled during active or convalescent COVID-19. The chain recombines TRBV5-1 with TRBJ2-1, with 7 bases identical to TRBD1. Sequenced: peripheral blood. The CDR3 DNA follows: TGCGCCAACAACTCCAGGGGGAACAATGAGCAGTTCTTC. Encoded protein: CANNSRGNNEQFF.